Listed below are T cell receptor beta chains from one sample, sequenced in a study of identical twins. TCRdb reprocessed the 5' RACE reads via MiXCR and lists one record per CDR3 protein. This table has around 480,000 distinct CDR3 sequences, 13% to 15% appearing once. The same specimen was also included in a second study, on yellow fever vaccine responses in identical twins.

Specimen: CD4+ T cells sorted from blood. The receptors here all came from a woman between 18 and 29 years old in good health. Both conserved end residues are part of each CDR3. D genes are given only for firm matches. Clone size is stated in some rows and not others, as once, few, many or a class when expanded.

clone_size	v_call	d_call	j_call	cdr3_nt	cdr3_aa
.	TRBV6-1	TRBD2	TRBJ2-7	TGTGCCAGCAGGGATAGACTAGCGGGAGCGTACGAGCAGTACTTC	CASRDRLAGAYEQYF
.	TRBV20-1	.	TRBJ2-1	TGCAGTGCTAGAGCCAGGGCTGATGAGCAGTTCTTC	CSARARADEQFF
many	TRBV12-3/TRBV12-4	.	TRBJ2-1	TGTGCCAGCAGCCTGACAGTAAACGCCTACAATGAGCAGTTCTTC	CASSLTVNAYNEQFF
.	TRBV20-1	TRBD2	TRBJ2-5	TGCAGTGCTAGAATAGCGGGGAAACAAGAGACCCAGTACTTC	CSARIAGKQETQYF
.	TRBV2	TRBD2	TRBJ2-1	TGTGCCAGCAGTGAAGCGGCGGTAGCGGGGGGTGAGCAGTTCTTC	CASSEAAVAGGEQFF
.	TRBV7-3	TRBD2	TRBJ2-3	TGTGCCAGCAGCTTAACGCCGGGCGGGGGACCCTTAACAGATACGCAGTATTTT	CASSLTPGGGPLTDTQYF
few	TRBV15	.	TRBJ2-5	TGTGCCACCAGCAGCATCCAGGGGGGAGAGACCCAGTACTTC	CATSSIQGGETQYF
.	TRBV6-2/TRBV6-3	.	TRBJ2-1	TGTGCCAGCAGGCCGGGAAACAATGAGCAGTTCTTC	CASRPGNNEQFF
few	TRBV9	.	TRBJ2-1	TGTGCCAGCGCAAAAGGGGGGGGCTCCTACAATGAGCAGTTCTTC	CASAKGGGSYNEQFF
.	TRBV12-3/TRBV12-4	TRBD2	TRBJ2-7	TGTGCCAGCAGCTCACAGCGGGGGGAGCAGTACTTC	CASSSQRGEQYF
.	TRBV6-2/TRBV6-3	.	TRBJ2-7	TGTGCCAGCAGTTACTGGGCAGGGGCAGCCTACGAGCAGTACTTC	CASSYWAGAAYEQYF
.	TRBV15	.	TRBJ2-1	TGTGCCACCAGCAGAGAGGTGGGGTTAAGCAATGAGCAGTTCTTC	CATSREVGLSNEQFF
many	TRBV12-3/TRBV12-4	.	TRBJ2-4	TGTGCCAGCAGTTGGGTAGCCAAAAACATTCAGTACTTC	CASSWVAKNIQYF
.	TRBV14	.	TRBJ2-5	TGTGCCAGCAGCCAAGTGCCATCGGAGACCCAGTACTTC	CASSQVPSETQYF
.	TRBV19	TRBD2	TRBJ2-3	TGTGCCAGTAGTATAGGGGGACTAGCGGGAGCAGATACGCAGTATTTT	CASSIGGLAGADTQYF
few	TRBV6-2/TRBV6-3	.	TRBJ2-7	TGTGCCAGCAAGCGGACGGTCTCCTACGAGCAGTACTTC	CASKRTVSYEQYF
.	TRBV27	.	TRBJ2-1	TGTGCCAGCAGTCCCACCGCTAGCTCGGAGCAGTTCTTC	CASSPTASSEQFF
.	TRBV4-2	TRBD2	TRBJ2-3	TGTGCCAGCAGCCAAGAAGTTCTAGCGGGGGGGTTGGGCGGCACAGATACGCAGTATTTT	CASSQEVLAGGLGGTDTQYF
many	TRBV5-1	.	TRBJ2-7	TGCGCCAGCAGCTTAGGAGAGAAGGTAGGCGAGCAGTACTTC	CASSLGEKVGEQYF